These 14 T cell receptor beta chains share one sample of origin, sequenced in a study of blood T cell repertoires in COVID-19. Only in-frame clones appear in the TCRdb table, and some are missing; sequencing was by immunoSEQ multiplex PCR. Here the sample spans 130,000 to 150,000 clones, 88% being singletons. The specimen sequenced was peripheral blood. These receptors originate from a man aged 45-65 years with active or convalescent COVID-19.

V gene TRBV6-5 combines with J gene TRBJ1-4; tentative D call: TRBD1 (6 bases). The CDR3 has 16 amino acids. Trimming left V 2 bases short and J 7 bases short, with 17 bases between. Germline values: CDR1 MNHEY, CDR2 SVGAGI. The DNA of the CDR3 is TGTGCCAGCAGTTACAAAATGGGGACACGCCCTGAAAAACTGTTTTTT. It codes for CASSYKMGTRPEKLFF.

The chain recombines TRBV6-2 or TRBV6-3 with TRBJ1-1, with D possibly TRBD1 on 5 matching bases. The CDR3 contains 15 residues. In germline, CDR1 is MNHEY, CDR2 SVGEGT. With 2 bases removed from V and 3 bases from J, the gap between germline ends came to 13 bases. The CDR3 loop is CASSYRDSKYTEAFF. CDR3 DNA sequence: TGTGCCAGCAGTTACAGAGACAGCAAATACACTGAAGCTTTCTTT.

This clone occurred many times. The sample holds other DNA sequences that translate to the same CDR3. This chain connects TRBV18 to TRBJ1-1; D perhaps matches TRBD1 (5 bases). The CDR3 is 15 amino acids. CDR1 is KGHSH, CDR2 LQKENI, per germline. The CDR3 DNA is TGTGCTTCCAGACAAGGGAACACAGGGAACACTGAAGCTTTCTTT. Encoded protein: CASRQGNTGNTEAFF.

The chain links TRBV5-6 to TRBJ1-6; tentative D call: TRBD1 (5 bases). V lost 1 base and J lost 9, with 11 bases in between. The CDR3 consists of 14 residues. Germline-derived CDR1 and CDR2 are SGHDT and YYEEEE. DNA of the CDR3: TGTGCCAGCAGCTTGCAGGGAGGAAGTTCACCCCTCCACTTT. Amino acid sequence: CASSLQGGSSPLHF. Variable domain in full (rest from reference TRBV5-6 and TRBJ1-6): DAGVTQSPTHLIKTRGQQVTLRCSPKSGHDTVSWYQQALGQGPQFIFQYYEEEERQRGNFPDRFSGHQFPNYSSELNVNALLLGDSALYLCASSLQGGSSPLHFGNGTRLTVT.

The table lists this clone with a count of one. The gene calls are TRBV27 and TRBJ2-1; 10 nucleotides agree with TRBD2. The CDR3 spans 16 residues. The trim removed 5 bases at V and 8 bases at J, leaving 12 bases unmatched. CDR1 is MNHEY and CDR2 is SMNVEV in the germline V gene (reference sequence). The CDR3 nucleotides are TGTGCCAGCAGTCCCAGGGCTAGCGGGAGTTCCTATGAGCAGTTCTTC. It specifies CASSPRASGSSYEQFF.

This chain links TRBV7-9 with TRBJ2-7; 11 bases are shared with TRBD1. Per the germline V gene, CDR1 is SEHNR and CDR2 is FQNEAQ (reference sequence). The CDR3 runs 16 residues. V gave up 2 bases and J gave up 6 bases; unmatched junction bases: 9. CDR3 in DNA: TGTGCCAGCAGCTTATTCCCGGGACAGGGGGTGAGCGAGCAGTACTTC. Its protein product is CASSLFPGQGVSEQYF.

The CDR3 spells CATSDPGTGGSTNEKLFF. DNA for the CDR3: TGTGCCACCAGTGATCCCGGGACAGGGGGTTCAACTAATGAAAAACTGTTTTTT. The rearrangement links TRBV24-1 to TRBJ1-4, with TRBD1 matching over 11 bases. V trimming: 3 bases; J trimming: 0 bases; junction bases outside the gene matches: 5. Germline CDR1 is KGHDR and CDR2 is SFDVKD. CDR3 size: 18 residues.

The V call is TRBV15, the J call TRBJ2-4, with D maybe TRBD2 (5 bases). V lost 5 bases and J 0 bases, leaving 14 bases between the germline ends. The germline V gene encodes CDR1 LNHNV and CDR2 YYDKDF (reference sequence). This CDR3 comprises 16 residues. CDR3 residues: CATSSLSGVAKNIQYF. The CDR3 DNA sequence: TGTGCCACCAGCTCCCTAAGCGGAGTAGCCAAAAACATTCAGTACTTC. Using reference TRBV15 and TRBJ2-4 for the parts outside the CDR3, the full variable domain is DAMVIQNPRYQVTQFGKPVTLSCSQTLNHNVMYWYQQKSSQAPKLLFHYYDKDFNNEADTPDNFQSRRPNTSFCFLDIRSPGLGDTAMYLCATSSLSGVAKNIQYFGAGTRLSVL.

V and J are TRBV5-6 and TRBJ1-5; D call uncertain. The CDR3 spans 14 residues. Between the trimmed V and J ends, which lost 0 bases and 7 bases, there was a span of 11 bases. From germline, CDR1 is SGHDT and CDR2 YYEEEE. The CDR3 region is CASSLGLPGQPQHF. In DNA, the CDR3 is TGTGCCAGCAGCTTGGGGCTACCCGGGCAGCCCCAGCATTTT.

CDR3 DNA: TGTGCCAGCAGCCCCCGGGTAAGCTCCTACGAGCAGTACTTC. Its translation: CASSPRVSSYEQYF. The chain carries TRBV7-6 and TRBJ2-7; D not certain. The V end was cut by 5 bases, the J end by 0 bases, with 11 bases between. Germline CDR1 and CDR2: SGHVS and FNYEAQ. There are 14 residues in the CDR3.

The V gene is TRBV6-5, the J gene TRBJ1-6, with 8 positions matching TRBD1. Germline V lookup: CDR1 MNHEY, CDR2 SVGAGI. CDR3 length equals 15 residues. V was clipped by 7 bases and J by 7 bases; unmatched bases: 9. CDR3 coding DNA: TGTGCCAGCACCTTGCAGGGGGCACGGAATTCACCCCTCCACTTT. Residues: CASTLQGARNSPLHF.

V gene TRBV30 combines with J gene TRBJ2-2; a possible D gene is TRBD2 (5 bases). This CDR3 is 15 amino acids long. The V gene lost 0 bases and the J gene lost 4 bases, with 12 bases spanning the gap. Germline V gene lookup returns CDR1 GTSNPN and CDR2 SVGIG (reference sequence). The CDR3 nucleotides read TGTGCCTGGAGTGTACCGACGGCGGGCACCGGGGAGCTGTTTTTT. It codes for CAWSVPTAGTGELFF.

V is TRBV19 and J is TRBJ2-3; 12 bases match TRBD2. The CDR3 extends over 15 amino acids. J was trimmed by 3 bases and V by 4 bases; bases with no gene match: 2. The V gene's germline CDR1 is LNHDA and CDR2 SQIVND (reference sequence). The CDR3 loop is CASSRTSGKTDTQYF. The CDR3 DNA follows: TGTGCCAGTAGTAGGACTAGCGGGAAAACAGATACGCAGTATTTT. Drawing the rest from reference TRBV19 and TRBJ2-3, the complete variable domain is DGGITQSPKYLFRKEGQNVTLSCEQNLNHDAMYWYRQDPGQGLRLIYYSQIVNDFQKGDIAEGYSVSREKKESFPLTVTSAQKNPTAFYLCASSRTSGKTDTQYFGPGTRLTVL.

This chain connects TRBV7-9 to TRBJ1-4; D may be TRBD1 (6 bases). The CDR3 is 16 amino acids. Germline V gene data show CDR1 as SEHNR and CDR2 as FQNEAQ (reference sequence). Trimming stripped 2 bases from V and 2 bases from J, with 12 bases between. CDR3 amino acids: CASSLFTGTTNEKLFF. CDR3 nucleotide sequence: TGTGCCAGCAGCTTATTCACAGGGACCACTAATGAAAAACTGTTTTTT. Filled out from reference TRBV7-9 and TRBJ1-4, the complete variable domain reads DTGVSQNPRHKITKRGQNVTFRCDPISEHNRLYWYRQTLGQGPEFLTYFQNEAQLEKSRLLSDRFSAERPKGSFSTLEIQRTEQGDSAMYLCASSLFTGTTNEKLFFGSGTQLSVL.